This entry describes one T cell receptor beta chain. This entry is derived from a study of patients and donors after allogeneic stem cell transplantation. TCRdb re-analysed the RT-PCR reads in MiXCR, keeping a single row per CDR3 protein. The sample includes 900,000 to 1,000,000 distinct CDR3 sequences, more than 15% of them seen just once. The V and J ends lost 2 bases and 0 bases, in that order; junction bases with no gene match: 4. Germline V gene lookup returns CDR1 MGHRA and CDR2 YSYEKL. The length of the CDR3 is 16 residues. The sample consisted of blood, either unsorted or a sorted T cell fraction (not recorded which). This TCR was sampled from a human donor who was either an allogeneic HSCT recipient or a stem cell or donor lymphocyte infusion donor (not recorded which). It is not recorded whose cells these are; they may come from a transplant donor. The chain recombines TRBV4-1 with TRBJ2-3, with 8 bases fitting TRBD2. CDR3 residues: CASSQFPSGSTDTQYF. As DNA, the CDR3 is TGCGCCAGCAGCCAATTTCCTAGCGGGAGCACAGATACGCAGTATTTT.